This TCR beta chain was sequenced during a study of immune characterization of retroperitoneal liposarcoma. Germline lookup yields CDR1 SGHVS and CDR2 FNYEAQ. The CDR3 loop spans 20 amino acids. Via MiXCR, TCRdb re-called the PCR reads, giving one row per CDR3 protein. Of some 10,000 distinct CDR3 sequences in the sample, about 26% were seen once. This clonotype was sampled from a female donor with retroperitoneal liposarcoma. Sequenced input: tumor tissue. The gene calls are TRBV7-6 and TRBJ2-1; TRBD2 is a possible D gene (6 bases). The DNA matches TRBJ2-7 better at its end, which makes the J call doubtful. CDR3 region: CASSLGGGVLGRRPYNEQYF. Here the CDR3 DNA reads TGTGCCAGCAGCTTAGGCGGAGGGGTCCTCGGGAGAAGGCCTTACAATGAGCAGTACTTC.